Presented here are 3 T cell receptor beta chains from one specimen sequenced in a study of cytomegalovirus exposure and HLA in healthy donors. The PCR had 60 Vbeta and 13 Jbeta primers. Sequenced by immunoSEQ multiplex PCR; TCRdb stores in-frame clones only, minus some. Among approximately 160,000 clones, 75% to 80% were seen once, and the ten largest hold 0.55% to 0.8%. Sequencing input: PBMCs. The receptors originated from a male donor in good health and CMV-seronegative.

This rearrangement joins TRBV7-2 to TRBJ2-7; maybe TRBD1 (6 bases). CDR3 length: 15 residues. The germline CDR1 and CDR2 sequences are SGHTA and FQGNSA. With 1 base removed from V and 5 bases from J, the gap between germline ends came to 15 bases. CDR3 DNA sequence: TGTGCCAGCAGCTTAGATTTAACAGGGAACGACGAGCAGTACTTC. The encoded protein is CASSLDLTGNDEQYF.

This rearrangement joins TRBV10-3 to TRBJ1-2; 9 bases fit TRBD1. The V gene's germline CDR1 is ENHRY and CDR2 SYGVKD. The CDR3 runs to 14 residues. The junction had 0 bases not matched to a gene; V was cut back by 0 bases and J by 4 bases. CDR3: CAISESGQGYGYTF. The CDR3 DNA reads TGTGCCATCAGTGAGTCGGGACAGGGCTATGGCTACACCTTC.

This clone was detected once. The chain uses TRBV18 and TRBJ2-1; D possibly corresponds to TRBD1 (5 bases). Germline V gene lookup returns CDR1 KGHSH and CDR2 LQKENI. V gave up 4 bases and J gave up 4 bases, with 14 bases separating them. This CDR3 is 15 amino acids long. CDR3 DNA: TGTGCCAGCTCACAATCAGGGTTGGGATACAATGAGCAGTTCTTC. It translates to CASSQSGLGYNEQFF.